This T cell receptor (beta chain) originates from a study of T cells in Graves' hyperthyroidism and ophthalmopathy. Study-level results: Expanded thyroid clonotypes (above 0.001) were mostly also found in blood.

Amplification of TCR beta CDR3 regions used RNA as the template. RT-PCR in the first round (using the HTBI primer set) targeted the TCR CDR3. MiXCR was run by TCRdb on the multiplex PCR reads, yielding one entry per CDR3 protein. The sample carries roughly 840,000 distinct CDR3 sequences, 38% recorded once. Concerning this clonotype: Its antigen is not identified.

The CDR3 runs to 15 residues. CDR1 SNHLY and CDR2 FYNNEI come from the germline V gene. V was trimmed by 5 bases and J by 7 bases, leaving 18 bases between them. This TCR was sampled from a man aged 18 to 29 with Graves' hyperthyroidism. V gene TRBV2 combines with J gene TRBJ1-5; D may be TRBD1 (5 bases). The sequenced sample was blood. Written as DNA, the CDR3 is TGTGCCAGCAGTTTGGGGGGGGGGTTCGAACAGCCCCAGCATTTT. Translating it yields CASSLGGGFEQPQHF.